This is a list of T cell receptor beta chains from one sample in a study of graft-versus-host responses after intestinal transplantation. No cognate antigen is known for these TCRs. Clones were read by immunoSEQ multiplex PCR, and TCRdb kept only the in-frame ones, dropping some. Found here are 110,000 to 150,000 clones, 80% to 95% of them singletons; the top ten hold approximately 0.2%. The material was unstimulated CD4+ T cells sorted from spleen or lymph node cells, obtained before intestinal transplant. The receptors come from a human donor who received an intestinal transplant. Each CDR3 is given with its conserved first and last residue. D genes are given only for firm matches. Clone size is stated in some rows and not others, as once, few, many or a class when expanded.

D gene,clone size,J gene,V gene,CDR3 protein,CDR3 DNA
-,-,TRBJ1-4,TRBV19,CASMALDNEKLFF,TGTGCCAGTATGGCCTTGGATAATGAAAAACTGTTTTTT
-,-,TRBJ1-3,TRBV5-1,CASSFSPRTDRSGNTIYF,TGCGCCAGCAGCTTTTCACCCCGCACGGACCGCTCTGGAAACACCATATATTTT
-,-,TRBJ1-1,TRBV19,CASSIQNTEAFF,TGTGCCAGTAGTATCCAGAACACTGAAGCTTTCTTT
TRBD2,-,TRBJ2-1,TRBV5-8,CASSFRTSGRGDEQFF,TGTGCCAGCAGCTTTCGGACTAGCGGGAGGGGAGATGAGCAGTTCTTC
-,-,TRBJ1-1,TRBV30,CAWSVPPKGMNTEAFF,TGTGCCTGGAGTGTCCCCCCTAAGGGGATGAACACTGAAGCTTTCTTT
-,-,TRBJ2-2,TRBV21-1,CASSRPQGNTGELFF,TGTGCCAGCAGCAGGCCCCAGGGGAACACCGGGGAGCTGTTTTTT
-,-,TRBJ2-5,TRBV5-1,CASSLAARGQETQYF,TGCGCCAGCAGCTTGGCCGCGAGAGGGCAAGAGACCCAGTACTTC
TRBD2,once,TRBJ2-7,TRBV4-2,CASSQGLAGENEQYF,TGTGCCAGCAGCCAAGGACTAGCGGGAGAAAACGAGCAGTACTTC
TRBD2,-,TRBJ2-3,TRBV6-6,CASRLSGSGAGTQYF,TGTGCCAGCAGACTTAGCGGGAGCGGAGCAGGTACGCAGTATTTT
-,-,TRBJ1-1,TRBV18,CASSRIQNTEAFF,TGTGCCAGCTCACGTATACAGAACACTGAAGCTTTCTTT
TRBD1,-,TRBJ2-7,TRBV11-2,CASSPRTGAPEQYF,TGTGCCAGCAGCCCACGGACAGGGGCCCCCGAGCAGTACTTC
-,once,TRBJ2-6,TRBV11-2,CASSWTGTTSGANVLTF,TGTGCCAGCAGCTGGACGGGGACGACCTCTGGGGCCAACGTCCTGACTTTC
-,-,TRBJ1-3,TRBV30,CAWRLQGWGNTIYF,TGTGCCTGGAGACTACAGGGCTGGGGAAACACCATATATTTT
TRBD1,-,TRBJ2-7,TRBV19,CASSGTGESYEQYF,TGTGCCAGTAGTGGGACAGGGGAGTCGTACGAGCAGTACTTC
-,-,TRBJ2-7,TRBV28,CASSLQGGNEQYF,TGTGCCAGCAGTCTTCAGGGAGGCAACGAGCAGTACTTC
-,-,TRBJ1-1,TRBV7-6,CASSGRGGVRTEAFF,TGTGCCAGCAGCGGGCGGGGGGGAGTTAGGACTGAAGCTTTCTTT
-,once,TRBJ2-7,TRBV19,CASSPTGLPDEQYF,TGTGCCAGTAGCCCGACCGGACTGCCCGACGAGCAGTACTTC
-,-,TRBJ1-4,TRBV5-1,CASRTGLNEKLFF,TGCGCCAGCAGAACTGGACTAAATGAAAAACTGTTTTTT
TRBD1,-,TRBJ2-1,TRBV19,CASKSAGTGAYNEQFF,TGTGCCAGTAAAAGTGCCGGGACAGGGGCCTACAATGAGCAGTTCTTC
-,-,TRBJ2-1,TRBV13,CASSLAAGNEQFF,TGTGCCAGCAGCTTAGCGGCGGGCAATGAGCAGTTCTTC
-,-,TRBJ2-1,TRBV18,CASSPRGDSYNEQFF,TGTGCCAGCTCACCACGAGGGGACTCCTACAATGAGCAGTTCTTC
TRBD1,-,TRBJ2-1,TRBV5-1,CASDFFGTGLYNEQFF,TGCGCCAGCGACTTTTTTGGGACAGGACTATACAATGAGCAGTTCTTC
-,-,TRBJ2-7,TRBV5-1,CASSLGLPRSYEQYF,TGCGCCAGCAGCTTGGGGCTCCCCCGCTCCTACGAGCAGTACTTC
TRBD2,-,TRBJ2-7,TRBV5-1,CASSRRLPGTSGRGEQYF,TGCGCCAGCAGCCGCCGTCTCCCCGGGACTAGCGGGAGGGGAGAGCAGTACTTC
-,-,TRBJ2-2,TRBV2,CASKRLGVGTGELFF,TGTGCCAGCAAGCGGCTGGGGGTAGGCACCGGGGAGCTGTTTTTT
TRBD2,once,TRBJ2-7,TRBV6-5,CASSYGLGLGLNEQYF,TGTGCCAGCAGTTACGGCCTGGGACTAGGTCTTAACGAGCAGTACTTC
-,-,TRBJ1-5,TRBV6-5,CASSDVSTDQPQHF,TGTGCCAGCAGCGACGTTTCGACAGACCAGCCCCAGCATTTT
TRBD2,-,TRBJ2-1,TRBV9,CASSPRTSGGGDEQFF,TGTGCCAGCAGCCCCAGGACTAGCGGTGGGGGGGATGAGCAGTTCTTC
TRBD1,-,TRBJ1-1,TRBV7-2,CASSLGGDRVRNTEAFF,TGTGCCAGCAGCTTAGGAGGGGACAGGGTAAGGAACACTGAAGCTTTCTTT
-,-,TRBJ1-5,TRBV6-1,CASSLAGGEDQPQHF,TGTGCCAGCAGCCTCGCTGGAGGCGAGGATCAGCCCCAGCATTTT
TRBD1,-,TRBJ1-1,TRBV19,CASSIRQGSDTEAFF,TGTGCCAGTAGTATTAGACAGGGTTCGGACACTGAAGCTTTCTTT
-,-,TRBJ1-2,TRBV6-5,CASSYLQGNGYTF,TGTGCCAGCAGTTACCTGCAGGGGAATGGCTACACCTTC
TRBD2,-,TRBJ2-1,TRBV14,CASNQGTSGTRYNEQFF,TGTGCCAGCAACCAAGGGACTAGCGGGACAAGGTACAATGAGCAGTTCTTC
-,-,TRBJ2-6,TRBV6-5,CASSYDSGANVLTF,TGTGCCAGCAGTTACGACTCTGGGGCCAACGTCCTGACTTTC
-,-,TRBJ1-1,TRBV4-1,CASSRIPGARAFF,TGCGCCAGCAGCCGAATTCCGGGGGCCCGGGCTTTCTTT
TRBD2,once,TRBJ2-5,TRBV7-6,CASSLVGLAGGETQYF,TGTGCCAGCAGCTTAGTGGGACTTGCGGGGGGGGAGACCCAGTACTTC
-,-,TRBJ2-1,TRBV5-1,CASRTGSYNEQFF,TGCGCCAGCAGAACGGGCTCCTACAATGAGCAGTTCTTC
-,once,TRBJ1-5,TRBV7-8,CASSLEQGGNQPQHF,TGTGCCAGCAGCTTAGAACAGGGAGGTAATCAGCCCCAGCATTTT
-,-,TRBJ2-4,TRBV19,CASSIGFIGFNKNIQYF,TGTGCCAGTAGTATAGGGTTCATTGGATTTAACAAAAACATTCAGTACTTC
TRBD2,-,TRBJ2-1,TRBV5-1,CASSLGIPTSGLPYNEQFF,TGCGCCAGCAGCTTGGGGATCCCGACTAGCGGCCTTCCCTACAATGAGCAGTTCTTC
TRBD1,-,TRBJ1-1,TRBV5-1,CASSLETGMNTEAFF,TGCGCCAGCAGCTTGGAGACAGGGATGAACACTGAAGCTTTCTTT
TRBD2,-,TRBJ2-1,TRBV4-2,CASSQELASSYNEQFF,TGTGCCAGCAGCCAAGAACTAGCGAGCTCCTACAATGAGCAGTTCTTC
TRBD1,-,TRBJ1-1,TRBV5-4,CASSSGQGASAFF,TGTGCCAGCAGCTCAGGACAGGGGGCATCAGCTTTCTTT
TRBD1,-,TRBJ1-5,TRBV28,CASSLPGQGGNQPQHF,TGTGCCAGCAGTTTACCTGGGCAGGGGGGCAATCAGCCCCAGCATTTT
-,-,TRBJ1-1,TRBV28,CASSLREEAFF,TGTGCCAGCAGTTTAAGGGAAGAAGCTTTCTTT
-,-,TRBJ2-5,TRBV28,CASSSPSSSQETQYF,TGTGCCAGCAGTTCACCATCTAGCAGCCAAGAGACCCAGTACTTC
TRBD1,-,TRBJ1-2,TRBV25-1,CASSVLQGGYTF,TGTGCCAGCAGTGTACTACAGGGGGGCTACACCTTC
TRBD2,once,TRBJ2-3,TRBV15,CATSRETSGRAGTQYF,TGTGCCACCAGCAGAGAGACTAGCGGGAGGGCCGGTACGCAGTATTTT
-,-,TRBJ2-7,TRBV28,CASSWGAGREYF,TGTGCCAGCAGTTGGGGGGCGGGACGGGAGTACTTC
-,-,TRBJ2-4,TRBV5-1,CASSLVLGPKGNIQYF,TGCGCCAGCAGCTTGGTACTGGGCCCTAAAGGAAACATTCAGTACTTC
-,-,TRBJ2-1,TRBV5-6,CASSLPSLIYNEQFF,TGTGCCAGCAGCTTACCCTCACTTATATACAATGAGCAGTTCTTC
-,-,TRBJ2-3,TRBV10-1,CASQPTGSSTDTQYF,TGCGCCAGCCAACCGACAGGATCTAGCACAGATACGCAGTATTTT
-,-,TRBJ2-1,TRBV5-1,CASSGGREQFF,TGCGCCAGCAGTGGGGGACGCGAGCAGTTCTTC